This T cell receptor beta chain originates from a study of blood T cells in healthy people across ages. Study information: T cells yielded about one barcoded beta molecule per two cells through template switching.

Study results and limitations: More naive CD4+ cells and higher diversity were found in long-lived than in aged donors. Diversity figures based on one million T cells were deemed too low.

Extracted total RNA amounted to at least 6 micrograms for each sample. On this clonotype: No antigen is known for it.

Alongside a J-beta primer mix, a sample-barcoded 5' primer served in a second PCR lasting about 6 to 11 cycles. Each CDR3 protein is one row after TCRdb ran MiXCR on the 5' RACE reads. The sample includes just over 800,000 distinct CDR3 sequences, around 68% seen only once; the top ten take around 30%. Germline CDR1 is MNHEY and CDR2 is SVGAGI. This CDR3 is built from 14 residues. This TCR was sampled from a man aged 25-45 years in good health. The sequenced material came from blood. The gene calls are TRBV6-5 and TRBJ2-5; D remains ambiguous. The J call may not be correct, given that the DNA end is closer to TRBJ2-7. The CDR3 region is CASSPIASPYEQYF. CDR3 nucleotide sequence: TGTGCCAGCAGTCCCATCGCCAGCCCATACGAGCAGTACTTC.